Following are 30 T cell receptor beta chains from one sample sequenced in a study of T cells in narcolepsy. The table came from immunoSEQ multiplex PCR; TCRdb's copy has only in-frame clones and leaves some out. This repertoire shows approximately 26,000 clones, roughly 80% found once; its top ten account for more than 1%. The specimen sequenced was memory (CD45RA-) CD4+ T cells from blood. These receptors all come from a human donor in good health.

V and J are TRBV5-1 and TRBJ1-3; no clear D gene. The length of the CDR3 is 15 residues. V dropped 4 bases and J dropped 0 bases, with 11 bases sitting between them. From germline, CDR1 is SGHRS and CDR2 YFSETQ. CDR3 region: CASSPRWASGNTIYF. CDR3 nucleotides: TGCGCCAGCAGCCCGAGGTGGGCCTCTGGAAACACCATATATTTT.

This sequence joins TRBV7-2 and TRBJ2-5; either TRBD1 or TRBD2 may supply D (5 bases each). The CDR3 length is 15 residues. Germline V gene lookup returns CDR1 SGHTA and CDR2 FQGNSA. Trimming stripped 3 bases from V and 2 bases from J, with 13 bases between. CDR3 in DNA: TGTGCCAGCAGCTTCGGGGCCTCCGTACAAGAGACCCAGTACTTC. It encodes CASSFGASVQETQYF.

The chain joins TRBV19 to TRBJ2-7; TRBD1 matches 7 bases. The junction had 7 bases not matched to a gene; V was cut back by 6 bases and J by 2 bases. CDR1 and CDR2 (germline): LNHDA, SQIVND (reference sequence). The CDR3 runs 14 residues. The CDR3 region is CASSPRDRPYEQYF. The CDR3 region has the DNA TGTGCCAGTAGCCCCCGGGACAGACCCTACGAGCAGTACTTC.

The V call is TRBV6-6, the J call TRBJ2-2; D possibly corresponds to TRBD1 (5 bases). The V gene lost 6 bases and the J gene lost 4 bases, with 15 bases spanning the gap. The CDR3 is 15 residues long. The germline CDR1 and CDR2 sequences are MNHNY and SVGAGI (reference sequence). For the CDR3, the DNA is TGTGCCAGCAGGCCACGGACACACCTCACCGGGGAGCTGTTTTTT. This encodes CASRPRTHLTGELFF.

V and J are TRBV5-5 and TRBJ1-2, with D hard to call. The germline V gene encodes CDR1 SGHKS and CDR2 YYEKEE (reference sequence). The CDR3 consists of 13 residues. V was shortened by 4 bases and J by 4 bases, with 11 bases between the two germline ends. CDR3 coding DNA: TGTGCCAGCAGCACGCCGGACGGCTATGGCTACACCTTC. It specifies CASSTPDGYGYTF.

This chain connects TRBV15 to TRBJ2-5, with D possibly TRBD2 on 6 matching bases. This CDR3 contains 15 residues. The V end lost 0 bases, the J end lost 4 bases, and 12 bases lay between the germline ends. Germline V gene lookup returns CDR1 LNHNV and CDR2 YYDKDF (reference sequence). CDR3: CATSRDRSGLETQYF. In nucleotides, the CDR3 is TGTGCCACCAGCAGAGACCGGTCGGGACTAGAGACCCAGTACTTC.

This chain links TRBV28 with TRBJ2-3; TRBD2 is a possible D gene (6 bases). The CDR3 is 14 residues long. Germline loops: CDR1 MDHEN, CDR2 SYDVKM. V was clipped by 6 bases and J by 3 bases, with 13 bases between them. The CDR3 loop is CASRGTSRTDTQYF. Written as DNA, the CDR3 is TGTGCCAGCAGGGGGACTTCCCGGACAGATACGCAGTATTTT.

This clone was recorded once. The chain uses TRBV5-6 and TRBJ1-1; D possibly corresponds to TRBD1 (6 bases). The CDR3 contains 15 residues. V gave up 4 bases and J gave up 1 base, with 14 bases separating them. Germline assignment: CDR1 SGHDT and CDR2 YYEEEE. The CDR3 region has the DNA TGTGCCAGCAGCCCTTGGGACATCGAGAACACTGAAGCTTTCTTT. As protein: CASSPWDIENTEAFF.

This sequence joins TRBV7-6 and TRBJ2-7, with TRBD1 as a possible D gene (5 bases). Trimming cost V 1 base and J 1 base, with 8 bases left between them. CDR3 size: 14 residues. Germline V gives CDR1 SGHVS, CDR2 FNYEAQ. The DNA of the CDR3 is TGTGCCAGCAGCTTAGAACAGGATTCCTACGAGCAGTACTTC. Its translation is CASSLEQDSYEQYF.

This chain connects TRBV5-1 to TRBJ2-5, with D perhaps matching TRBD2 (5 bases). The CDR3 spans 16 residues. V lost 4 bases to trimming and J lost 0 bases, with 16 bases between them. Germline-derived CDR1 and CDR2 are SGHRS and YFSETQ. The CDR3 nucleotides read TGCGCCAGCAGCAGCGGACTCTACAGTTACCAAGAGACCCAGTACTTC. This translates into CASSSGLYSYQETQYF.

The rearrangement uses TRBV11-2 and TRBJ1-1; D ambiguous. The germline gives CDR1 SGHAT, CDR2 FQNNGV. The CDR3 has 13 residues. V dropped 2 bases and J dropped 1 base, with 5 bases sitting between them. The CDR3 is CASSLSSNTEAFF. CDR3 nucleotide sequence: TGTGCCAGCAGCTTATCCTCGAACACTGAAGCTTTCTTT.

The chain links TRBV7-2 to TRBJ1-2; possible D gene TRBD1, 5 bases. Germline V lookup: CDR1 SGHTA, CDR2 FQGNSA. This CDR3 comprises 13 residues. Trimming cost V 2 bases and J 8 bases, with 12 bases left between them. The CDR3 here is CASSLYSGGGYTF. The CDR3 DNA reads as TGTGCCAGCAGCTTATATTCCGGGGGAGGCTACACCTTC.

The sample holds one count of this clone. The rearrangement links TRBV7-9 to TRBJ2-3; possibly TRBD2 for D (6 bases). Germline V gene data show CDR1 as SEHNR and CDR2 as FQNEAQ (reference sequence). Trimming took 4 bases from V and 6 from J, leaving 17 bases between them. This CDR3 region has 15 residues. The CDR3 region has the DNA TGTGCCAGCAGCTCAACTCCCGGGAGTCAGGATACGCAGTATTTT. It is translated as CASSSTPGSQDTQYF.

This clone has a handful of counts. This chain links TRBV5-1 with TRBJ2-6, with D unresolved. Germline V CDR1 and CDR2: SGHRS, YFSETQ. V was clipped by 0 bases and J by 3 bases, with 10 bases between them. The CDR3 runs to 16 residues. CDR3 DNA: TGCGCCAGCAGCTTGGAGGGCGTGCTTGGGGCCAACGTCCTGACTTTC. Residues: CASSLEGVLGANVLTF.

This clone was seen only a few times. CDR3 sequence reads: CASSIGVMNTEAFF. The CDR3 DNA is TGTGCCAGTAGTATAGGGGTTATGAACACTGAAGCTTTCTTT. The chain links TRBV19 to TRBJ1-1; no firm D call. Germline loops: CDR1 LNHDA, CDR2 SQIVND (reference sequence). V lost 1 base and J 0 bases, leaving 6 bases between the germline ends. The CDR3 consists of 14 residues.

The genes are TRBV5-1 and TRBJ2-6; weak D call: TRBD1 (6 bases). Trimming left V 0 bases short and J 6 bases short, with 10 bases between. The CDR3 totals 15 residues. Germline CDR1 is SGHRS and CDR2 is YFSETQ. CDR3 in DNA: TGCGCCAGCAGCTTGGAGGCAGGGGAGGCCAACGTCCTGACTTTC. As protein: CASSLEAGEANVLTF.

The V call is TRBV5-1, the J call TRBJ2-3, with no clear D. Germline lookup yields CDR1 SGHRS and CDR2 YFSETQ. With 2 bases removed from V and 1 base from J, the gap between germline ends came to 11 bases. CDR3 length equals 15 residues. CDR3 sequence: CASSLEFPGTDTQYF. The CDR3 nucleotides are TGCGCCAGCAGCTTAGAGTTCCCAGGCACAGATACGCAGTATTTT.

The chain recombines TRBV28 with TRBJ1-1; D gene ambiguous. Germline values: CDR1 MDHEN, CDR2 SYDVKM. The CDR3 length is 11 residues. The V and J ends lost 6 bases and 7 bases respectively, with 9 bases between them. CDR3: CASSLPGEAFF. CDR3 bases: TGTGCCAGCAGCCTCCCCGGTGAAGCTTTCTTT.

V usage is TRBV28 and J usage is TRBJ2-1; 11 bases are a match to TRBD2. Germline V gene data show CDR1 as MDHEN and CDR2 as SYDVKM. CDR3 length: 16 residues. V shed 5 bases, J shed 6 bases, and the junction held 9 bases outside the gene matches. The CDR3 DNA is TGTGCCAGCAGTCCCCCCGGGCTAGCGGGAGGCAATGAGCAGTTCTTC. It translates to CASSPPGLAGGNEQFF.

The V and J genes are TRBV19 and TRBJ2-5, with 10 nucleotides matching TRBD2. The CDR3 totals 16 residues. Germline V lookup: CDR1 LNHDA, CDR2 SQIVND (reference sequence). V gave up 4 bases and J gave up 3 bases; unmatched junction bases: 8. DNA of the CDR3: TGTGCCAGTAGTAACCGACGGACTAGCGGTAAAGAGACCCAGTACTTC. This gives the protein CASSNRRTSGKETQYF.

V and J are TRBV7-2 and TRBJ2-3; a weak D match, TRBD1 (6 bases). Germline assignment: CDR1 SGHTA and CDR2 FQGNSA. V lost 7 bases to trimming and J lost 3 bases, with 14 bases between them. CDR3 length: 14 residues. The CDR3 loop is CASTQGRPTDTQYF. CDR3 DNA: TGTGCCAGCACCCAGGGGCGTCCAACAGATACGCAGTATTTT.

This clone was seen a handful of times. The J gene is TRBJ1-1, the V gene TRBV18; possible D gene TRBD1, 6 bases. The germline V and J ends were trimmed by 3 bases and 8 bases, with 10 bases remaining between them. The CDR3 covers 12 residues. The V gene's germline CDR1 is KGHSH and CDR2 LQKENI. The CDR3 sequence: CASSPDDREAFF. CDR3 sequence (DNA): TGTGCCAGCTCACCCGACGACAGGGAAGCTTTCTTT. Using reference TRBV18 and TRBJ1-1 for the parts outside the CDR3, the full variable domain is NAGVMQNPRHLVRRRGQEARLRCSPMKGHSHVYWYRQLPEEGLKFMVYLQKENIIDESGMPKERFSAEFPKEGPSILRIQQVVRGDSAAYFCASSPDDREAFFGQGTRLTVV.

In regard to this clone: At one boundary the junction diverges from the germline segment, which might be a read error. The V call is TRBV4-2, the J call TRBJ2-1, with D unclear. This CDR3 is built from 15 residues. Per the germline V gene, CDR1 is LGHNA and CDR2 is YNFKEQ. The CDR3 reads CASSQRGDSDNEQFF. As DNA, the CDR3 is TGTGCCAGCAGCCAGCGCGGAGACTCCGACAATGAGCAGTTCTTC.

V and J are TRBV19 and TRBJ2-7; D unresolved. The ends were cut back, 0 bases at V and 2 bases at J, with 8 bases in the middle. Germline V gene sequence: CDR1 LNHDA, CDR2 SQIVND (reference sequence). This CDR3 is built from 14 residues. The CDR3 coding sequence is TGTGCCAGTAGTATAGATCCCGCAGCCTACGAGCAGTACTTC. Translated, it gives CASSIDPAAYEQYF.

The chain has TRBV7-6 and TRBJ2-2, with 12 nucleotides matching TRBD1. From germline, CDR1 is SGHVS and CDR2 FNYEAQ. The CDR3 covers 18 residues. J gave up 9 bases and V 1 base, and 12 bases lay outside the gene matches. The CDR3 nucleotides are TGTGCCAGCAGCTTAGAGCACGCGGGACAGGGGGCTTGGCGGGAGCTGTTTTTT. Translation gives CASSLEHAGQGAWRELFF.

This chain uses TRBV11-3 with TRBJ1-2; D remains unclear. V was trimmed by 3 bases and J by 8 bases, leaving 10 bases between them. Per the germline V gene, CDR1 is SGHNT and CDR2 is YENEEA. CDR3 length equals 12 residues. CDR3 DNA: TGTGCCAGCAGCTTTTACCGGCAGGGCTACACCTTC. This gives the protein CASSFYRQGYTF. Filled out from reference TRBV11-3 and TRBJ1-2, the complete variable domain reads EAGVVQSPRYKIIEKKQPVAFWCNPISGHNTLYWYLQNLGQGPELLIRYENEEAVDDSQLPKDRFSAERLKGVDSTLKIQPAELGDSAVYLCASSFYRQGYTFGSGTRLTVV.

The V call is TRBV19, the J call TRBJ2-2, with 7 bases aligning to TRBD2. V lost 3 bases to trimming and J lost 5 bases; unmatched junction nucleotides: 12. Germline V gene data show CDR1 as LNHDA and CDR2 as SQIVND (reference sequence). CDR3 length: 17 amino acids. CDR3 amino acids: CASSIHSTSFSTGELFF. CDR3 sequence (DNA): TGTGCCAGTAGTATCCACTCGACTAGCTTCTCGACCGGGGAGCTGTTTTTT. The variable domain in full, completed from reference TRBV19 and TRBJ2-2, reads DGGITQSPKYLFRKEGQNVTLSCEQNLNHDAMYWYRQDPGQGLRLIYYSQIVNDFQKGDIAEGYSVSREKKESFPLTVTSAQKNPTAFYLCASSIHSTSFSTGELFFGEGSRLTVL.

The rearrangement joins TRBV6-6 to TRBJ1-2; possible D gene TRBD1, 5 bases. Between the trimmed V and J ends, which lost 3 bases and 3 bases, there was a span of 14 bases. Germline V gene lookup returns CDR1 MNHNY and CDR2 SVGAGI (reference sequence). The CDR3 spans 15 residues. The CDR3 DNA sequence: TGTGCCAGCAGTTATGGTGCCAGGGTCGACTATGGCTACACCTTC. Translated, it gives CASSYGARVDYGYTF.

This rearrangement joins TRBV5-5 to TRBJ2-3; 9 nucleotides agree with TRBD2. CDR1 is SGHKS and CDR2 is YYEKEE in the germline V gene (reference sequence). V shed 3 bases and J 5 bases; nucleotides not matched to a gene: 7. This CDR3 is built from 15 residues. CDR3 in DNA: TGTGCCAGCAGCTATCTAGCGGGGCCCGGAGATACGCAGTATTTT. It encodes CASSYLAGPGDTQYF.

The chain recombines TRBV19 with TRBJ2-1; D is perhaps TRBD2 (5 bases). Per germline, CDR1 LNHDA and CDR2 SQIVND (reference sequence). V lost 4 bases and J lost 7, with 17 bases in between. The CDR3 consists of 15 residues. The CDR3 coding sequence is TGTGCCAGTAGTACATGGACTGTAGTAGGGAATGAGCAGTTCTTC. Protein sequence: CASSTWTVVGNEQFF.